A single sample gave rise to the 9 T cell receptor beta chains below, sequenced in a study of OX40 agonist ivuxolimab in advanced cancers. Libraries were made using the immunoSEQ multiplex PCR assay. Here the immuneACCESS table is served through TCRdb, limited to in-frame sequences with V and J called. Missing clones are a known gap in these copies; in checked studies unresolved V genes cover under half, and the rest lacks a known reason. The sample contains about 68,000 clones, around 90% of them found a single time. Of the sample, 0.3% to 0.35% falls within the top ten clones. The starting material was CD4+ or CD8+ T cells sorted from blood, obtained in a trial of the OX40 agonist ivuxolimab. The receptors stem from an adult with an advanced solid tumor such as melanoma, head and neck, liver or kidney cancer.

This sequence joins TRBV5-1 and TRBJ2-1; TRBD2 matches at 13 bases. Trimming at V came to 5 bases and at J to 10 bases, leaving 9 bases not matched to a gene. Germline V gives CDR1 SGHRS, CDR2 YFSETQ. This CDR3 comprises 15 residues. The CDR3 loop reads CASRALAGGPREQFF. In DNA, the CDR3 is TGCGCCAGCAGGGCACTAGCGGGAGGGCCCCGGGAGCAGTTCTTC.

This sequence joins TRBV5-4 and TRBJ2-7, with 8 bases identical to TRBD1. The CDR3 extends over 14 amino acids. Germline assignment: CDR1 SGHNT and CDR2 YYREEE (reference sequence). Trimming removed 9 bases from V and 1 base from J; junction bases left unmatched: 9. The CDR3 region is CATASGQDSYEQYF. CDR3 sequence (DNA): TGTGCCACCGCGTCGGGACAGGATTCCTACGAGCAGTACTTC. Together with reference TRBV5-4 and TRBJ2-7, the CDR3 gives the full variable domain: ETGVTQSPTHLIKTRGQQVTLRCSSQSGHNTVSWYQQALGQGPQFIFQYYREEENGRGNFPPRFSGLQFPNYSSELNVNALELDDSALYLCATASGQDSYEQYFGPGTRLTVT.

V and J are TRBV27 and TRBJ2-4; perhaps TRBD2 as D (5 bases). Germline V CDR1 and CDR2: MNHEY, SMNVEV (reference sequence). The CDR3 runs to 17 residues. The germline V and J ends were trimmed by 2 bases and 0 bases, with 14 bases remaining between them. CDR3 coding DNA: TGTGCCAGCAGTTTAGGGTTAGCGTGGGTAGCCAAAAACATTCAGTACTTC. It yields the protein CASSLGLAWVAKNIQYF.

The genes are TRBV11-2 and TRBJ1-1; unclear D gene. Trimming took off 5 bases at V and 4 bases at J, with 14 bases between the two ends. Germline V gene lookup returns CDR1 SGHAT and CDR2 FQNNGV. This CDR3 spans 14 amino acids. CDR3 sequence reads: CASSTDPRLTEAFF. In nucleotides, the CDR3 is TGTGCCAGCAGCACGGACCCTAGGCTCACTGAAGCTTTCTTT.

This chain connects TRBV7-2 to TRBJ1-5, with D uncertain. Per the germline V gene, CDR1 is SGHTA and CDR2 is FQGNSA. V shed 0 bases and J shed 7 bases, with 7 bases lying between them. The CDR3 is 13 amino acids. The CDR3 DNA reads TGTGCCAGCAGCTTAGCCAGCCGGCAGCCCCAGCATTTT. Translating gives CASSLASRQPQHF. Based on the CDR3 plus reference TRBV7-2 and TRBJ1-5, the full variable domain is GAGVSQSPSNKVTEKGKDVELRCDPISGHTALYWYRQSLGQGLEFLIYFQGNSAPDKSGLPSDRFSAERTGGSVSTLTIQRTQQEDSAVYLCASSLASRQPQHFGDGTRLSIL.

The rearrangement joins TRBV6-6 to TRBJ2-6, with D perhaps matching TRBD1 (5 bases). Germline CDR1 and CDR2: MNHNY and SVGAGI (reference sequence). Trimming stripped 6 bases from V and 0 bases from J, with 9 bases between. The CDR3 length is 15 residues. The CDR3 DNA is TGTGCCAGCAGGCAGACAGTCTCTGGGGCCAACGTCCTGACTTTC. Its translation is CASRQTVSGANVLTF.

CDR3 sequence reads: CASSLGGGIHGYTF. The CDR3 bases are TGTGCCAGCAGCTTAGGGGGGGGGATCCATGGCTACACCTTC. V and J are TRBV6-1 and TRBJ1-2, with D possibly matching TRBD1 (6 bases). The germline V and J ends were trimmed by 6 bases and 6 bases, with 17 bases remaining between them. The length of the CDR3 is 14 residues. Germline V CDR1 and CDR2: MNHNS, SASEGT.

The chain has TRBV4-1 and TRBJ1-5; 8 bases align to TRBD1. CDR1 MGHRA and CDR2 YSYEKL come from the germline V gene. The V gene end was trimmed by 0 bases and the J gene end by 6 bases; junction bases not matched to a gene: 7. This CDR3 contains 16 residues. The CDR3 here is CASSQDSARGPQPQHF. For the CDR3, the DNA is TGCGCCAGCAGCCAAGACAGTGCCAGGGGGCCTCAGCCCCAGCATTTT.

The V call is TRBV30, the J call TRBJ1-3, with D perhaps TRBD1 (5 bases). V shed 0 bases and J shed 5 bases, with 11 bases lying between them. The length of the CDR3 is 14 residues. CDR1 and CDR2 from the germline V gene are GTSNPN and SVGIG (reference sequence). CDR3 sequence (DNA): TGTGCCTGGAGTGTATCGGGGCCTAGAAACACCATATATTTT. Amino acids: CAWSVSGPRNTIYF.